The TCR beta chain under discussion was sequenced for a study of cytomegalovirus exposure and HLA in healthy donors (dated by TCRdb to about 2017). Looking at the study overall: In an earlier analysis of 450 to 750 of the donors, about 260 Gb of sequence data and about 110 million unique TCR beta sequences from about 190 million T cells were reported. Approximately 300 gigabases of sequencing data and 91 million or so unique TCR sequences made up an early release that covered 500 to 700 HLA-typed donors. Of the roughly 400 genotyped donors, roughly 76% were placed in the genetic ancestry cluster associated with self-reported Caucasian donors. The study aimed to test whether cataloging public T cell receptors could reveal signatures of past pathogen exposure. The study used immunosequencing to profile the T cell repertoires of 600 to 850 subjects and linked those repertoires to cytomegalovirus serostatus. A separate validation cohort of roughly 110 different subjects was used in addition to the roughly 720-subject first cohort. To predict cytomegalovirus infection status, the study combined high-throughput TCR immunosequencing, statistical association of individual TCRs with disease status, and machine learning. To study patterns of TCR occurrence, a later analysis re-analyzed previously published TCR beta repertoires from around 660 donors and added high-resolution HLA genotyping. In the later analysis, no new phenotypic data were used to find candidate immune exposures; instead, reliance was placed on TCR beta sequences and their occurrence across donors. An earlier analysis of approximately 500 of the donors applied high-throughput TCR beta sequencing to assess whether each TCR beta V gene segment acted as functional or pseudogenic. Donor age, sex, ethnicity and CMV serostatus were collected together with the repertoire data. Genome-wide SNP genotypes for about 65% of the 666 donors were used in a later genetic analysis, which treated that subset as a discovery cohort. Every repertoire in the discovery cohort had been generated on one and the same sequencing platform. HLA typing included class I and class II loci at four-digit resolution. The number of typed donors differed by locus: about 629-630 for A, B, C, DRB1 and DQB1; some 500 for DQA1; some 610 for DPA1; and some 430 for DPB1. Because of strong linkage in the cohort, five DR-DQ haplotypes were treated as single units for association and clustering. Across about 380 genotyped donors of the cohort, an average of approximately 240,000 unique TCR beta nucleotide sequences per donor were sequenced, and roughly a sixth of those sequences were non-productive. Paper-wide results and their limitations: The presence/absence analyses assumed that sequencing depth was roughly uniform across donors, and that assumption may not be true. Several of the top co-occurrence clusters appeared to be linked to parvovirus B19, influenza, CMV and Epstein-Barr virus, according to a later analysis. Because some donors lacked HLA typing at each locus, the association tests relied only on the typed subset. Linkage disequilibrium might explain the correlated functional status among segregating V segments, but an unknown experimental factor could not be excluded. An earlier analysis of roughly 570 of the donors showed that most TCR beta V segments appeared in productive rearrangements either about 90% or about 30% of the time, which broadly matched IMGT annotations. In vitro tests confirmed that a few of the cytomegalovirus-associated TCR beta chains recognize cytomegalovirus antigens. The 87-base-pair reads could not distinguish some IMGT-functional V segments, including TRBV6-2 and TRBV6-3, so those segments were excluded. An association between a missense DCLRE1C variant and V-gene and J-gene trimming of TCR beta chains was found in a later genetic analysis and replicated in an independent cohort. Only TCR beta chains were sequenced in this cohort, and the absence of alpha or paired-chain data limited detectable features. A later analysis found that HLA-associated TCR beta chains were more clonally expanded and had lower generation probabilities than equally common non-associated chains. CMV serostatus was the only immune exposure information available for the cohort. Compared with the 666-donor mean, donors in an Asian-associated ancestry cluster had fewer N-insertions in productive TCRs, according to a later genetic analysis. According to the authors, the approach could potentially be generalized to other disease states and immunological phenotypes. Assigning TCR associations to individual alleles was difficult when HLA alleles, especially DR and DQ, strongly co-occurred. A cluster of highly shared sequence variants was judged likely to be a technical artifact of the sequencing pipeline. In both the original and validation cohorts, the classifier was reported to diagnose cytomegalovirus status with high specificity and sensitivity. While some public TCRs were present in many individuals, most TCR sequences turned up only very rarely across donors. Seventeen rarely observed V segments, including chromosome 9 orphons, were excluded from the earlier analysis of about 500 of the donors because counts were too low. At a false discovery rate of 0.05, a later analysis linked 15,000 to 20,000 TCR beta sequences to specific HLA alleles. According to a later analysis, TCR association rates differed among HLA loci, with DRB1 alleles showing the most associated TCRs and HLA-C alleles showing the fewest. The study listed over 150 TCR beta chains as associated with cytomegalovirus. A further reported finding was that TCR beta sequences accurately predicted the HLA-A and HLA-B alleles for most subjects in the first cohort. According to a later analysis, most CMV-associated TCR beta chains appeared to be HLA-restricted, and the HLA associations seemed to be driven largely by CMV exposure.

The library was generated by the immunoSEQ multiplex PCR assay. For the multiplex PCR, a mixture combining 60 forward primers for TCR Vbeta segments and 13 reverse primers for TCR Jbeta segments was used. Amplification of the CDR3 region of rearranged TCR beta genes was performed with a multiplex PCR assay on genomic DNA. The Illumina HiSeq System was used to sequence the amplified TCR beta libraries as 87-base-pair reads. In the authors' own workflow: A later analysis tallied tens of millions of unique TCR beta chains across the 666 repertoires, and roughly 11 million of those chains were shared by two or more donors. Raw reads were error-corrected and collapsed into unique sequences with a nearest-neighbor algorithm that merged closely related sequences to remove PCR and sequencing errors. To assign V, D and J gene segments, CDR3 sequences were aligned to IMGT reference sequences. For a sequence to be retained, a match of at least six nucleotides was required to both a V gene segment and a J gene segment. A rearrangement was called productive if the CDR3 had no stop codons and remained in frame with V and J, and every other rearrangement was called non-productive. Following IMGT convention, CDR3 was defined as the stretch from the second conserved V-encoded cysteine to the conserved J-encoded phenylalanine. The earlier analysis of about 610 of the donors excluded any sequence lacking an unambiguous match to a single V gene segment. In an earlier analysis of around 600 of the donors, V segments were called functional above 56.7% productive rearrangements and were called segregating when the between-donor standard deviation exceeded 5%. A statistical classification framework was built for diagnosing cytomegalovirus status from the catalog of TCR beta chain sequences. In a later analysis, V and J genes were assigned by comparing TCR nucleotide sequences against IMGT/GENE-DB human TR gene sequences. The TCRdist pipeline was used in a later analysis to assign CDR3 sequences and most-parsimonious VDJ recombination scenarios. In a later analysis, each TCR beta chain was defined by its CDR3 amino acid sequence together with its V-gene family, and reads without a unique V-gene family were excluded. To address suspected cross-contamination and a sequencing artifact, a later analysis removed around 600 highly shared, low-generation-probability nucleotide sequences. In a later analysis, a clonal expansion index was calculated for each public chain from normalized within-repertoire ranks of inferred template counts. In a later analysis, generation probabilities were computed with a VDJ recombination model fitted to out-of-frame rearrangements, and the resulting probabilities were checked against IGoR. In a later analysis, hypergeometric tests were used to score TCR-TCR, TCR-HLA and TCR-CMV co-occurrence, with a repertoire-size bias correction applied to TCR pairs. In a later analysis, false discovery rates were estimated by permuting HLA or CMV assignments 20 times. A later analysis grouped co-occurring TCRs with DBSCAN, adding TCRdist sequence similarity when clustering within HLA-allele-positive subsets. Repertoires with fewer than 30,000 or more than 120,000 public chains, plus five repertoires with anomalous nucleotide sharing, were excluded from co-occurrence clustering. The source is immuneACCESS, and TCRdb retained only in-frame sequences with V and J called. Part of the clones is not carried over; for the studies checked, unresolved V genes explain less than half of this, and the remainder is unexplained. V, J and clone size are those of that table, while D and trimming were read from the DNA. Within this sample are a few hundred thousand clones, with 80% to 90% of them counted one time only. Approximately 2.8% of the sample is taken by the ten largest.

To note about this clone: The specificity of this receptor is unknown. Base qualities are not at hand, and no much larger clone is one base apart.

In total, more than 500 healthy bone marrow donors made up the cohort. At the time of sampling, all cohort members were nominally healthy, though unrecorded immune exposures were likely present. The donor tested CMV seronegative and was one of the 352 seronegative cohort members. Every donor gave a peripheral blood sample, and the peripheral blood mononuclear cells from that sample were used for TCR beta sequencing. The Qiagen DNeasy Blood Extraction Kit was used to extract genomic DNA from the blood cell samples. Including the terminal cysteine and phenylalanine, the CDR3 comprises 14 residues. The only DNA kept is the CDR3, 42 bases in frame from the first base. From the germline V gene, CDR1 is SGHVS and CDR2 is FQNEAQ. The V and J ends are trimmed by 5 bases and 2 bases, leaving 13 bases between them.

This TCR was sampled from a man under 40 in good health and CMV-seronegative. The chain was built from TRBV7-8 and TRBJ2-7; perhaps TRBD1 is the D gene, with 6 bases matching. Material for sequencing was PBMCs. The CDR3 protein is CASSPRDKTYEQYF. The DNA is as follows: TGTGCCAGCAGCCCCCGGGACAAGACCTACGAGCAGTACTTC.